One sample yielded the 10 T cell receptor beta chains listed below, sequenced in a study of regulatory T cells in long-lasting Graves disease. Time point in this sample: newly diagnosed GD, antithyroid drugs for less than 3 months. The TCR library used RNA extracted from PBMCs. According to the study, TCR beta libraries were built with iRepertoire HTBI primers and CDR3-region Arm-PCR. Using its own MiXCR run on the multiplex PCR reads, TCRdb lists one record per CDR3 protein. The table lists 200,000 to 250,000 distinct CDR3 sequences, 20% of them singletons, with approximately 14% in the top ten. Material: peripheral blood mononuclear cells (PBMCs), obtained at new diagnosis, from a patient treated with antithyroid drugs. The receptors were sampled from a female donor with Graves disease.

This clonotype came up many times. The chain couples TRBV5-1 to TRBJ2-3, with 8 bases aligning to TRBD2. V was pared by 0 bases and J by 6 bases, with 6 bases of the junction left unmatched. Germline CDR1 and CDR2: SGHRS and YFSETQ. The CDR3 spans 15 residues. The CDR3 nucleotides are TGCGCCAGCAGCTTGGGTGGACTAGCCTTGGATACGCAGTATTTT. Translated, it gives CASSLGGLALDTQYF.

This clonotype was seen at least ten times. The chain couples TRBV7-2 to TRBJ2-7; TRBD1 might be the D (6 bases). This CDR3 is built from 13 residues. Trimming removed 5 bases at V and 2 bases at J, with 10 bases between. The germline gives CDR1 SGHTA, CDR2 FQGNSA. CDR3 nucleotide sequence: TGTGCCAGCAGCCCTACAGGGACCTACGAGCAGTACTTC. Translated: CASSPTGTYEQYF. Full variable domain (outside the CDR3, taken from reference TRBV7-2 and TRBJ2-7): GAGVSQSPSNKVTEKGKDVELRCDPISGHTALYWYRQSLGQGLEFLIYFQGNSAPDKSGLPSDRFSAERTGGSVSTLTIQRTQQEDSAVYLCASSPTGTYEQYFGPGTRLTVT.

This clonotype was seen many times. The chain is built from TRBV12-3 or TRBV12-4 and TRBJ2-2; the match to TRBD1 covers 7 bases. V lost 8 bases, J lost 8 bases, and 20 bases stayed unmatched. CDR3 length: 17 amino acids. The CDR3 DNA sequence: TGTGCCAGCCTGGACGCTTCCGGGACAGCCACCGTTGGGGAGCTGTTTTTT. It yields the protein CASLDASGTATVGELFF.

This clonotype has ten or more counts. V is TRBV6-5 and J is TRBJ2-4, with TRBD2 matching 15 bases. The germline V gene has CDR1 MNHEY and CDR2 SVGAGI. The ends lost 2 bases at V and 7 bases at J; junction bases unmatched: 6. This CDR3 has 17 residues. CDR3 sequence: CASSYRGGTSGRNIQYF. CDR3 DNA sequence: TGTGCCAGCAGTTACCGCGGCGGGACTAGCGGGAGGAACATTCAGTACTTC.

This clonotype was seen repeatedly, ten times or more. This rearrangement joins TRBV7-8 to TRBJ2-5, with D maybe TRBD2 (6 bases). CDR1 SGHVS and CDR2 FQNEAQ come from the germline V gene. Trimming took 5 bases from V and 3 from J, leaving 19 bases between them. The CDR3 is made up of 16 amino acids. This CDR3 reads CASSLFGGVRKETQYF. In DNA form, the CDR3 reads TGTGCCAGCAGCCTTTTCGGGGGAGTGAGAAAAGAGACCCAGTACTTC.

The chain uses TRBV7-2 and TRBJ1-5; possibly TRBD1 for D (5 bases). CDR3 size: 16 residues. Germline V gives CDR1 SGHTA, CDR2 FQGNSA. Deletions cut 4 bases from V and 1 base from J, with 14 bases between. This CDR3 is CASSSLGGISNQPQHF. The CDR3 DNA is TGTGCCAGCAGCTCGCTGGGGGGAATCAGCAATCAGCCCCAGCATTTT.

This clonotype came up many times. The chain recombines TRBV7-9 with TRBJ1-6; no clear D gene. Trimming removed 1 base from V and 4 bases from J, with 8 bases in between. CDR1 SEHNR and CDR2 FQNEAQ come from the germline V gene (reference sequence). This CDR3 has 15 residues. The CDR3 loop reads CASSLETGYNSPLHF. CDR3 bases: TGTGCCAGCAGCTTAGAGACCGGTTATAATTCACCCCTCCACTTT.

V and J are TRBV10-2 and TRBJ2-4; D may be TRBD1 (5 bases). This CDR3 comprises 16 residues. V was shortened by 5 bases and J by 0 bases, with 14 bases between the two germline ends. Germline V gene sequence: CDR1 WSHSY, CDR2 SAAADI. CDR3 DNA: TGCGCCAGCAGTACCCGACAGAGTCTAGCCAAAAACATTCAGTACTTC. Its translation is CASSTRQSLAKNIQYF.

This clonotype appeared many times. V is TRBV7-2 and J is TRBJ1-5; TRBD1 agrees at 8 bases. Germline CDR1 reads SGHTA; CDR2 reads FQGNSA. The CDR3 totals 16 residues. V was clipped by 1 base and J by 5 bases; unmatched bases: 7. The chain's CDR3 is CASSLGPGQGYQPQHF. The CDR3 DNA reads TGTGCCAGCAGCTTAGGTCCCGGACAGGGCTATCAGCCCCAGCATTTT.

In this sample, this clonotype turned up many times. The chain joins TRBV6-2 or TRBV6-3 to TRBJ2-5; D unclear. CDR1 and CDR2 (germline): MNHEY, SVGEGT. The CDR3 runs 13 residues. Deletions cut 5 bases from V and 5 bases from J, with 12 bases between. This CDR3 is CASSEGFGETQYF. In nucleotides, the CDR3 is TGTGCCAGCAGTGAAGGCTTCGGTGAGACCCAGTACTTC.